This T cell receptor (beta chain) was identified in a study of technical replicates of blood from a handful of donors. Some clones are missing from TCRdb's copy, which holds only in-frame ones; the method was immunoSEQ multiplex PCR. Here the sample spans about 80,000 clones, around 97% being singletons. The receptor was derived from a human donor in good health. The specimen was T cells isolated from PBMCs.

CDR3 loop: CAIRSSQGALEQYF. In DNA form, the CDR3 reads TGTGCCATCAGGAGTTCACAGGGGGCGCTTGAGCAGTACTTC. The genes are TRBV10-3 and TRBJ2-7; the match to TRBD1 covers 9 bases. The length of the CDR3 is 14 residues. Per the germline V gene, CDR1 is ENHRY and CDR2 is SYGVKD. V shed 6 bases and J 7 bases; nucleotides not matched to a gene: 10.